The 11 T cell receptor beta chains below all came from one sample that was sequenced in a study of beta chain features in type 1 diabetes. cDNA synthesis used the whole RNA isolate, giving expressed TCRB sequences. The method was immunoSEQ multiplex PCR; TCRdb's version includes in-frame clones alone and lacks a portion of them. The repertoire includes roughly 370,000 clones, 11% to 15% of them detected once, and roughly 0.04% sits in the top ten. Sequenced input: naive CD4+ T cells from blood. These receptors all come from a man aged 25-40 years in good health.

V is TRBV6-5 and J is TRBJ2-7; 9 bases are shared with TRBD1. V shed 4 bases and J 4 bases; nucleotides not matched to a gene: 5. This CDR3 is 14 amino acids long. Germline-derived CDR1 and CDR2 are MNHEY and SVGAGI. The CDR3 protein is CASSWGDRVYEQYF. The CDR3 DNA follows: TGTGCCAGCAGTTGGGGGGACAGGGTTTACGAGCAGTACTTC.

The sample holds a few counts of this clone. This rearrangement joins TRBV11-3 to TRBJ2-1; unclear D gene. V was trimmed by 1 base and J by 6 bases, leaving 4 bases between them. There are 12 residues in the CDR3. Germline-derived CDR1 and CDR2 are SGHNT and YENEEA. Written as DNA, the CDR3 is TGTGCCAGCAGCTTAGGAACCAATGAGCAGTTCTTC. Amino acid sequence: CASSLGTNEQFF.

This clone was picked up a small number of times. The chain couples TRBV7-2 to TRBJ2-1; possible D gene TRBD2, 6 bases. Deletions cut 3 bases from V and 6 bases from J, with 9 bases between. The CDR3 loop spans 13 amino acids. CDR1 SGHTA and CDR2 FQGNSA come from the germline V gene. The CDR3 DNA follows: TGTGCCAGCAGCTTTTCCGGGAGCAATGAGCAGTTCTTC. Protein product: CASSFSGSNEQFF.

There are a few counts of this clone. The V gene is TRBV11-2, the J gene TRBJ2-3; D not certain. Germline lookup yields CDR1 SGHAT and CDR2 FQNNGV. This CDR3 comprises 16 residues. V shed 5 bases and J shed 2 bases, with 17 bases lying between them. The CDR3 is CASSGQGIAITDTQYF. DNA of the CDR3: TGTGCCAGCAGCGGCCAAGGCATAGCCATCACAGATACGCAGTATTTT.

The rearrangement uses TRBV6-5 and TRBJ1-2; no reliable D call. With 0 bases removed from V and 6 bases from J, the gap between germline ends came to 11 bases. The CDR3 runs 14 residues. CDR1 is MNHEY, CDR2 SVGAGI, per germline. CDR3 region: CASSYSRAPHGYTF. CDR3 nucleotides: TGTGCCAGCAGTTACTCTCGGGCCCCGCATGGCTACACCTTC.

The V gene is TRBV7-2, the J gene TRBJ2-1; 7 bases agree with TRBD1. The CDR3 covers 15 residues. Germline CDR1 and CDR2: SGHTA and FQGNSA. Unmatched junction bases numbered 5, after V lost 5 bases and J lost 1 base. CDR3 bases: TGTGCCAGCAGCCGAGACAGGGCGTCCTACAATGAGCAGTTCTTC. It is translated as CASSRDRASYNEQFF.

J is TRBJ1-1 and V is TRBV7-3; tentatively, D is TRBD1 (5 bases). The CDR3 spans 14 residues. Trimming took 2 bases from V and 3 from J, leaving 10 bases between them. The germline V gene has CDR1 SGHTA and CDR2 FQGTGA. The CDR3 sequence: CASSLFGQDTEAFF. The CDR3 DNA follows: TGTGCCAGCAGCTTATTTGGACAAGACACTGAAGCTTTCTTT.

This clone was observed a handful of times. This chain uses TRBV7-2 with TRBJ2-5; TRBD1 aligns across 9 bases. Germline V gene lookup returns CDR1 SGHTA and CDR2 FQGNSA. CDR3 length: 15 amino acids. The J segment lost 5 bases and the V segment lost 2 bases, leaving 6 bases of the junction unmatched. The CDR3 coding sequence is TGTGCCAGCAGCTTACAGGGACAGGGATACGAGACCCAGTACTTC. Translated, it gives CASSLQGQGYETQYF.

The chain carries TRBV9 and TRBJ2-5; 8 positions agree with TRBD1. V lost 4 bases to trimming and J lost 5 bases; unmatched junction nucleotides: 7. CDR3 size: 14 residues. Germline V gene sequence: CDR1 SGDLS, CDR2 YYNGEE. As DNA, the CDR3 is TGTGCCAGCAGCACCCGGACAGGGCGGGAGACCCAGTACTTC. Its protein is CASSTRTGRETQYF.

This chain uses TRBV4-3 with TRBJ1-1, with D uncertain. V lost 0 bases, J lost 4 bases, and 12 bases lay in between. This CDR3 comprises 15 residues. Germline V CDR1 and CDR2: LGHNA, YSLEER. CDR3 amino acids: CASSQDRGRGTEAFF. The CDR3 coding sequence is TGCGCCAGCAGCCAAGACCGCGGACGTGGCACTGAAGCTTTCTTT.

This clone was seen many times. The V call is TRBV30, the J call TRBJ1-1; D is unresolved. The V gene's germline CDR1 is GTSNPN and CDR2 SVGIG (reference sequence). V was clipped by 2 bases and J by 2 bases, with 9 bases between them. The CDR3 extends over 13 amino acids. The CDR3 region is CAWSMAINTEAFF. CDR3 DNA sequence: TGTGCCTGGAGTATGGCGATTAACACTGAAGCTTTCTTT.